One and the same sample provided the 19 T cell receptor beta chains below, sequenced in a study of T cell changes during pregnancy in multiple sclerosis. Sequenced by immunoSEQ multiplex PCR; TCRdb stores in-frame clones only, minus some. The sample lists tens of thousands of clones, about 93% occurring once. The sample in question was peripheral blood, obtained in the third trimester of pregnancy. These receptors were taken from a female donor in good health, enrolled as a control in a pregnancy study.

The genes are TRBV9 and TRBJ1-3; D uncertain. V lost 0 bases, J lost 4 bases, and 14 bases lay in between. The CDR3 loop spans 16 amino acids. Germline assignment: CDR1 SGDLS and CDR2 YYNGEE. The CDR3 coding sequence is TGTGCCAGCAGCGTAGCCCACTCAACGGGAGGAAACACCATATATTTT. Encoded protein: CASSVAHSTGGNTIYF.

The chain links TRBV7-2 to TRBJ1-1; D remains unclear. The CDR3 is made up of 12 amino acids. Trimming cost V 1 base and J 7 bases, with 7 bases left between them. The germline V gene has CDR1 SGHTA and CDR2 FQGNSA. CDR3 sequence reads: CASSLGRVEAFF. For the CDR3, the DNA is TGTGCCAGCAGCTTAGGACGGGTTGAAGCTTTCTTT.

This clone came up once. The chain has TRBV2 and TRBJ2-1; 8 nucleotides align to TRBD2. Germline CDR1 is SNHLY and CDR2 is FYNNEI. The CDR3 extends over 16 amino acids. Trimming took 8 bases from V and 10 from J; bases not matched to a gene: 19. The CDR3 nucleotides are TGTGCCAGCGGCCACTCTAGGGGACCGGGGGGGAACGAGCAGTTCTTC. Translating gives CASGHSRGPGGNEQFF.

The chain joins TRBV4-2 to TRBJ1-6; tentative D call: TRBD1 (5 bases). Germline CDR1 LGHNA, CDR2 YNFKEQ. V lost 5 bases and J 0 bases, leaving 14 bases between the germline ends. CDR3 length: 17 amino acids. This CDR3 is CASSFPGGSSYNSPLHF. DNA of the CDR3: TGTGCCAGCAGCTTCCCGGGGGGGAGCTCCTATAATTCACCCCTCCACTTT.

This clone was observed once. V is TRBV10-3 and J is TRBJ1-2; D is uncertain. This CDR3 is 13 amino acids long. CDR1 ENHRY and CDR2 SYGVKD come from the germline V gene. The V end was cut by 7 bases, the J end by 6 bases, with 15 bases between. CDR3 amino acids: CAITGGGTNGYTF. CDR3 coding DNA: TGTGCCATCACCGGAGGAGGTACGAATGGCTACACCTTC.

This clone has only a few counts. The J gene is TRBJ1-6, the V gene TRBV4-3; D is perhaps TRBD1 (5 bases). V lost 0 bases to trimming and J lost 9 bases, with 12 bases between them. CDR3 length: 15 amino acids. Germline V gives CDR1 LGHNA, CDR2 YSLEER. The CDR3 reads CASSQDRQWVSPLHF. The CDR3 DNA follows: TGCGCCAGCAGCCAAGATCGACAGTGGGTTTCACCCCTCCACTTT.

CDR3: CAWSVLSGAGEAFF. The CDR3 DNA reads as TGTGCCTGGAGTGTATTGTCAGGGGCTGGTGAAGCTTTCTTT. The chain links TRBV30 to TRBJ1-1, with D maybe TRBD1 (6 bases). This CDR3 is built from 14 residues. The ends were cut back, 0 bases at V and 7 bases at J, with 15 bases in the middle. The V gene's germline CDR1 is GTSNPN and CDR2 SVGIG (reference sequence).

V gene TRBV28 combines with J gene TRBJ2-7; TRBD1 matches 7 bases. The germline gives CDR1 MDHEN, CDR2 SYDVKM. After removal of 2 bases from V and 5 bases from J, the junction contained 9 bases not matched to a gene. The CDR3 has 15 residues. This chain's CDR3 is CASSLRSTGAHEQYF. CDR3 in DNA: TGTGCCAGCAGTTTACGCTCCACAGGGGCCCACGAGCAGTACTTC.

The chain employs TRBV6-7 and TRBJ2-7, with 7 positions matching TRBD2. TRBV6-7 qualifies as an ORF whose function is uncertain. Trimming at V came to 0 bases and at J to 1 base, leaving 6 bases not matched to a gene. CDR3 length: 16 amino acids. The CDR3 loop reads CASSYSVSGESYEQYF. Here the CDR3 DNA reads TGTGCCAGCAGTTACTCGGTAAGCGGGGAGTCCTACGAGCAGTACTTC.

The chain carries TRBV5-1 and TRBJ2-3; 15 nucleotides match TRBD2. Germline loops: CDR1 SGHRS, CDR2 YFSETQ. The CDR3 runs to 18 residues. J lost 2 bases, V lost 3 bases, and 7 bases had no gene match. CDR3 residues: CASSWRTSGGEFTDTQYF. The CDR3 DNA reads TGCGCCAGCAGCTGGAGGACTAGCGGGGGGGAATTCACAGATACGCAGTATTTT.

CDR3 protein: CASRWTGRDTF. CDR3 nucleotides: TGTGCCAGCAGGTGGACAGGGCGAGACACCTTC. The chain uses TRBV2 and TRBJ1-2, with TRBD1 matching over 8 bases. V dropped 6 bases and J dropped 12; count of bases not matched to a gene: 6. The CDR3 covers 11 residues. In germline, CDR1 is SNHLY, CDR2 FYNNEI.

For the CDR3, the DNA is TGTGCCAGCAGCCAAGCTGTTCAGGGGGGCACCGGGGAGCTGTTTTTT. Translating it yields CASSQAVQGGTGELFF. The chain couples TRBV4-2 to TRBJ2-2; tentative D call: TRBD1 (7 bases). Germline V gene sequence: CDR1 LGHNA, CDR2 YNFKEQ. The V end was cut by 1 base, the J end by 4 bases, with 13 bases between. This CDR3 region has 16 residues.

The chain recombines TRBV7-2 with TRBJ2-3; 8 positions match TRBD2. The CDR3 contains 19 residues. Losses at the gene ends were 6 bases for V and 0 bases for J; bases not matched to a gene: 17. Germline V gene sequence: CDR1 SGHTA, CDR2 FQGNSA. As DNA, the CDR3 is TGTGCCAGCAGTCTTACTCGACTAGCGACACCACTTAGCACAGATACGCAGTATTTT. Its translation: CASSLTRLATPLSTDTQYF.

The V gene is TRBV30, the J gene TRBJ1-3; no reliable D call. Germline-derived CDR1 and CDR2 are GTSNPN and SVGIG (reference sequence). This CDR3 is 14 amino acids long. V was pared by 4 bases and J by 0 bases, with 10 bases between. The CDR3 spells CAWNGDPSGNTIYF. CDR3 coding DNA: TGTGCCTGGAACGGGGATCCCTCTGGAAACACCATATATTTT.

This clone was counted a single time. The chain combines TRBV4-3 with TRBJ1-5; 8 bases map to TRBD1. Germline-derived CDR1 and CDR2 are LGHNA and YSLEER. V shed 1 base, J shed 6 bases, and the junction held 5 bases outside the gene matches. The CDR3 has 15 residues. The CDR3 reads CASSQGTGGFQPQHF. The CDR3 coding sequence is TGCGCCAGCAGCCAAGGTACAGGGGGTTTTCAGCCCCAGCATTTT.

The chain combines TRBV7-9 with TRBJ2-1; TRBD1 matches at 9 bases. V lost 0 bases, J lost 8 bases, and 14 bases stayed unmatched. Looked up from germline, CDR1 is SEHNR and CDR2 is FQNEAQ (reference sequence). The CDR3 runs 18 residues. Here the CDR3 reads CASSLAHLGGTGLYEQFF. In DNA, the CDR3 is TGTGCCAGCAGCTTAGCGCACCTAGGGGGGACAGGGTTGTATGAGCAGTTCTTC.

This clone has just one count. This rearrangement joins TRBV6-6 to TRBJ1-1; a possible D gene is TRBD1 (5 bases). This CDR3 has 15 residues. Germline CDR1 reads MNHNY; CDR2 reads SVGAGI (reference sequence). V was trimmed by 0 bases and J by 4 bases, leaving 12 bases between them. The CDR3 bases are TGTGCCAGCAGTTACTCGGGCGGGGCGGTCACTGAAGCTTTCTTT. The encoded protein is CASSYSGGAVTEAFF.

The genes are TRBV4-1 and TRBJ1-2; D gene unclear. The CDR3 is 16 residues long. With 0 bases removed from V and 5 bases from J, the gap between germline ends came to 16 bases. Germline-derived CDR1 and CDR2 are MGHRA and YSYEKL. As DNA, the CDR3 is TGCGCCAGCAGCCAAGAGAGGCATGCCAATTGGTATGGCTACACCTTC. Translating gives CASSQERHANWYGYTF.

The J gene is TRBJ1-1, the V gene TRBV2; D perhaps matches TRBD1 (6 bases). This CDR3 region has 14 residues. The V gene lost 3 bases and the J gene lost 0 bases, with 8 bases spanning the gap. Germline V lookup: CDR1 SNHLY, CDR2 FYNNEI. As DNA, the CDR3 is TGTGCCAGCAGTGAGCGACAGGTGAACACTGAAGCTTTCTTT. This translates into CASSERQVNTEAFF.